This TCR beta chain was sequenced in a study of T-cell reconstitution after alpha-beta-depleted transplantation in children. This clonotype has ten or more counts. The length of the CDR3 is 14 residues. The germline gives CDR1 MNHNS, CDR2 SASEGT. V was clipped by 5 bases and J by 10 bases, with 20 bases between them. Preparation of the TCRbeta library was carried out with unique molecular identifiers. MiXCR, applied by TCRdb to the PCR reads, yields one record per CDR3 protein. The data show about 640,000 distinct CDR3 sequences, over 15% seen once. V usage is TRBV6-1 and J usage is TRBJ1-1; D is perhaps TRBD1 (5 bases). The material was PBMCs from the stem cell graft donor, obtained from the stem cell graft. The sequence was obtained from a human donor who donated a stem cell graft to a child with acute myeloid leukemia. CDR3 protein: CASSPTQGSWIAFF. The CDR3 DNA reads as TGTGCCAGCAGTCCCACGCAGGGTTCTTGGATAGCTTTCTTT.